The present entry profiles one T cell receptor beta chain with its context. No cognate antigen has been identified for it. Base qualities are missing; no much larger clone stands one base away. This entry belongs to a study of cytomegalovirus exposure and HLA in healthy donors (dated 2017 in TCRdb). The study in broad terms: According to a later analysis, the roughly 120 validation repertoires were produced on the same platform as the 666 repertoires of the first cohort. Besides the first cohort of approximately 710 subjects, a separate validation cohort made up of roughly 120 different subjects was used. The study combined high-throughput TCR immunosequencing, statistical association of individual TCRs with disease status, and machine learning to predict cytomegalovirus infection status. The study aimed to test whether cataloging public T cell receptors could reveal signatures of past pathogen exposure. The full study reports these points: A later analysis had no HLA typing for the validation cohort, so co-occurrence there was scored across all 110 or so repertoires. According to the authors, the approach could potentially be generalized to other disease states and immunological phenotypes. The classifier was reported to diagnose cytomegalovirus status with high specificity and sensitivity in both the original and validation cohorts. Three of the identified cytomegalovirus-associated TCR beta chains were confirmed in vitro to be specific for cytomegalovirus antigens. The study listed 150 to 200 TCR beta chains as associated with cytomegalovirus. Most TCR sequences were seen in very few donors, while some public TCRs were found in many individuals. Of the cluster scores, roughly 93% were above 0 in a later analysis, which found that TCRs clustered in the first cohort also tended to co-occur in the 95 to 150 validation repertoires.

V is cut by 0 bases and J by 4 bases, and the space between the germline ends is 11 bases. There are 15 amino acids in the CDR3, from cysteine to phenylalanine inclusive. The read is trimmed to its CDR3 DNA, 45 bases read in frame from base 1. The germline V gene sets CDR1 to MNHEY and CDR2 to SVGAGI. Library preparation was by the immunoSEQ multiplex PCR assay. In the paper's pipeline: A statistical classification framework was built to diagnose cytomegalovirus status from the catalog of TCR beta chain sequences. TCRdb provides this immuneACCESS table in a form limited to in-frame rearrangements. Some clones are lacking; in checked studies, under half of them reflect an unresolved V gene, and why the rest are absent is not known. V, J and clone size are those of that table, while D and trimming were read from the DNA. This sample holds approximately 62,000 clones; about 91% were observed only once. The ten largest clones add up to 1% to 1.5% of the sample.

Separate from the approximately 730-subject first cohort, the validation cohort of about 130 subjects was the group to which the donors belonged. Sequences were obtained from PBMCs. The rearranged segments are TRBV6-5 and TRBJ2-3; tentative D gene TRBD2, with 6 bases matching. This TCR was sampled from a woman younger than 35 in good health and CMV-seronegative. The nucleotide sequence is given as TGTGCCAGCAGTTACTCTGGCGGGGAGTCAGATACGCAGTATTTT. Its protein product is CASSYSGGESDTQYF.